These T cell receptor beta chains were read from a single sample in a study of shared clonotypes between healthy human individuals. Assay used: immunoSEQ multiplex PCR; TCRdb lists only in-frame clones, some missing. In the table there are about 2.3 million clones, roughly 93% of which are singletons. Sequencing was performed on naive CD4+ T cells from PBMCs. The receptors come from a man aged 18 to 29 in good health. Some clones in this sample may be carry-over from other donors' samples. Each CDR3 is given with its conserved first and last residue. Each record gives: J gene, V gene, CDR3 length, D gene, clone size, CDR3 protein, CDR3 DNA. D genes are given only for firm matches. The size field is filled for only some rows; it gives once, few, many or a size class.

TRBJ2-7 | TRBV10-3 | 15 | TRBD1 | - | CAISADRVSSYEQYF | TGTGCCATCAGTGCCGACAGGGTCAGCTCCTACGAGCAGTACTTC
TRBJ1-5 | TRBV4-3 | 13 | - | few | CASSQDRHQPQHF | TGCGCCAGCAGCCAAGATCGTCATCAGCCCCAGCATTTT
TRBJ2-3 | TRBV11-1 | 14 | - | - | CASSLVQITDTQYF | TGTGCCAGCAGCTTAGTTCAGATCACAGATACGCAGTATTTT
TRBJ2-2 | TRBV28 | 16 | - | - | CASSLFPGEYTGELFF | TGTGCCAGCAGTTTATTCCCGGGAGAGTACACCGGGGAGCTGTTTTTT
TRBJ2-7 | TRBV7-2 | 15 | TRBD2 | - | CASRPTSGSTYEQYF | TGTGCCAGCAGGCCTACTAGCGGGAGTACGTACGAGCAGTACTTC
TRBJ2-6 | TRBV19 | 18 | - | - | CASSISGRYFSGANVLTF | TGTGCCAGTAGTATCAGCGGCCGGTACTTCTCTGGGGCCAACGTCCTGACTTTC
TRBJ2-1 | TRBV30 | 16 | - | - | CAWSPTLTGQDNEQFF | TGTGCCTGGAGCCCAACCCTTACGGGACAAGACAATGAGCAGTTCTTC
TRBJ2-7 | TRBV5-6 | 14 | - | once | CASSHTGSSYEQYF | TGTGCCAGCAGCCACACAGGTAGCTCCTACGAGCAGTACTTC
TRBJ2-5 | TRBV10-1 | 14 | - | - | CASSEVRSKETQYF | TGCGCCAGCAGTGAAGTGAGATCAAAAGAGACCCAGTACTTC
TRBJ1-1 | TRBV28 | 14 | - | - | CASSLFTVNTEAFF | TGTGCCAGCAGTTTATTCACCGTTAACACTGAAGCTTTCTTT
TRBJ2-7 | TRBV20-1 | 11 | - | once | CSAPRDYEQYF | TGCAGTGCCCCGAGGGACTACGAGCAGTACTTC
TRBJ2-2 | TRBV5-1 | 13 | - | - | CASSLGHTGELFF | TGCGCCAGCAGCTTGGGGCATACCGGGGAGCTGTTTTTT
TRBJ2-2 | TRBV7-9 | 15 | - | - | CASSLASPNTGELFF | TGTGCCAGCAGCTTAGCTAGTCCGAACACCGGGGAGCTGTTTTTT
TRBJ1-2 | TRBV18 | 15 | TRBD1 | once | CASSVFRGQDGGYTF | TGTGCCAGCTCGGTGTTCAGGGGGCAGGACGGTGGCTACACCTTC
TRBJ1-1 | TRBV29-1 | 12 | TRBD1 | few | CSGGQGYTEAFF | TGCAGCGGGGGACAGGGGTACACTGAAGCTTTCTTT
TRBJ2-1 | TRBV13 | 13 | TRBD2 | once | CASSSRTRSEQFF | TGTGCCAGCAGCTCCAGGACTAGGAGTGAGCAGTTCTTC
TRBJ2-5 | TRBV6-6 | 12 | - | - | CASSYDPARQYF | TGTGCCAGCAGTTACGATCCGGCGCGGCAGTACTTC
TRBJ1-5 | TRBV6-5 | 12 | TRBD1 | - | CASRQGNQPQHF | TGTGCCAGCAGACAGGGGAATCAGCCCCAGCATTTT
TRBJ2-1 | TRBV7-3 | 15 | TRBD2 | - | CASSTGTSGTMRQFF | TGTGCCAGCAGCACCGGGACTAGCGGTACAATGAGGCAGTTCTTC
TRBJ2-2 | TRBV14 | 17 | - | - | CASSQERHGRNTGELFF | TGTGCCAGCAGCCAAGAAAGACATGGGCGGAACACCGGGGAGCTGTTTTTT
TRBJ1-2 | TRBV29-1 | 12 | - | once | CSVEAPGYGYTF | TGCAGCGTTGAAGCCCCGGGGTATGGCTACACCTTC
TRBJ2-1 | TRBV7-2 | 14 | - | - | CASSLDPARNEQFF | TGTGCCAGCAGCTTGGATCCGGCCCGAAATGAGCAGTTCTTC
TRBJ2-1 | TRBV27 | 17 | TRBD2 | - | CASSARSPAGVGNEQFF | TGTGCCAGCAGTGCCCGCAGTCCAGCGGGAGTTGGCAATGAGCAGTTCTTC
TRBJ2-7 | TRBV28 | 14 | TRBD2 | - | CASTLAGGTYEQYF | TGTGCCAGCACCCTAGCGGGAGGGACCTACGAGCAGTACTTC
TRBJ2-3 | TRBV7-2 | 12 | - | - | CASNRQHRTQYF | TGTGCCAGCAACCGCCAACACAGGACGCAGTATTTT
TRBJ1-1 | TRBV6-1 | 13 | TRBD1 | few | CASRGTGATEAFF | TGTGCCAGCAGGGGGACAGGGGCGACTGAAGCTTTCTTT
TRBJ2-7 | TRBV6-5 | 14 | - | - | CASSKGRAIGEQYF | TGTGCCAGCAGCAAGGGCAGGGCGATCGGCGAGCAGTACTTC
TRBJ2-7 | TRBV5-1 | 17 | TRBD1 | - | CASSPGGPGQGALEQYF | TGCGCCAGCAGCCCAGGGGGACCGGGACAGGGGGCTCTCGAGCAGTACTTC
TRBJ2-7 | TRBV7-8 | 15 | - | - | CASSLYLRERGEQYF | TGTGCCAGCAGCTTATACTTGCGGGAACGTGGGGAGCAGTACTTC
TRBJ2-5 | TRBV7-3 | 15 | - | once | CASSLAGTSEETQYF | TGTGCCAGCAGCTTGGCGGGGACATCGGAGGAGACCCAGTACTTC
TRBJ2-1 | TRBV5-1 | 18 | - | - | CASSSGLDFTSSYNEQFF | TGCGCCAGCAGCTCGGGACTTGACTTTACTTCGTCCTACAATGAGCAGTTCTTC
TRBJ2-7 | TRBV5-1 | 12 | TRBD1 | - | CASSLQGYEQYF | TGCGCCAGCAGCTTACAGGGGTACGAGCAGTACTTC
TRBJ2-2 | TRBV7-3 | 15 | - | - | CASSLTGDNTGELFF | TGTGCCAGCAGCCTAACAGGTGACAACACCGGGGAGCTGTTTTTT
TRBJ2-1 | TRBV6-1 | 11 | - | - | CASSEAGSQFF | TGTGCCAGCAGTGAAGCGGGCTCTCAGTTCTTC
TRBJ2-3 | TRBV5-6 | 19 | - | - | CASSANDSGLTSSTDTQYF | TGTGCCAGCAGCGCGAATGATTCGGGTCTGACTTCTAGCACAGATACGCAGTATTTT
TRBJ1-2 | TRBV11-2 | 14 | - | - | CASSPETGPYGYTF | TGTGCCAGCAGCCCAGAGACAGGACCCTATGGCTACACCTTC
TRBJ2-7 | TRBV7-2 | 15 | - | - | CASSLILGQGGEQYF | TGTGCCAGCAGCTTAATCCTTGGGCAGGGGGGCGAGCAGTACTTC
TRBJ2-7 | TRBV27 | 16 | - | - | CASSPHRARVSYEQYF | TGTGCCAGCAGTCCCCACAGGGCGCGGGTATCCTACGAGCAGTACTTC
TRBJ1-4 | TRBV19 | 12 | - | - | CASSIWGEKLFF | TGTGCCAGTAGCATATGGGGTGAAAAACTGTTTTTT
TRBJ2-3 | TRBV7-2 | 16 | TRBD2 | - | CASSLALAGGTDTQYF | TGTGCCAGCAGCTTAGCGTTGGCGGGAGGTACAGATACGCAGTATTTT
TRBJ2-7 | TRBV27 | 18 | - | - | CASSLSRGLSFYSYEQYF | TGTGCCAGCAGTTTATCGAGAGGACTAAGTTTTTACTCCTACGAGCAGTACTTC